One TCR beta chain is described in this entry. Its antigen is unidentified. A junction end diverges from the germline sequence, so it may reflect a read error. MiXCR was run by TCRdb on the reads, yielding one entry per CDR3 protein. The sample contains around 130,000 distinct CDR3 sequences, 20% to 30% of which appear only once. This sample is drawn from a study of T cell repertoires in cytomegalovirus infection. Study-wide context: Through public TCR beta signatures, both CMV infection and matching HLA type were indicated.

CDR1 is SEHNR, CDR2 FQNEAQ, per germline (reference sequence). The CDR3 runs to 8 residues. This clonotype was sampled from a human donor in good health (CMV status not recorded). Some clones in this sample may be carry-over from other donors' samples. The sample consisted of PBMCs, sequenced either directly or after in vitro stimulation (not recorded which). This sequence joins TRBV7-9 and TRBJ2-3; no definite D call. CDR3 coding DNA: TGTGCCAGCAGCTTAGCGCATTTT. Amino acids: CASSLAHF.